Below are 30 T cell receptor beta chains sequenced from a single sample in a study of identical twins (dated by TCRdb to the mid-2010s). Receptors were amplified or captured by 5' RACE. Sequencing relied on an Illumina HiSeq 2000. The public sequencing data were trimmed at Q25 with fastp and processed into clonotypes with MiXCR by TCRdb, which kept only in-frame beta chains. Rows are combined by CDR3 protein, so each entry shows the most common genes and DNA. Counted in this sample were about 660,000 distinct CDR3 sequences; about 9.4% of them appeared once. Roughly 0.97% of the sample is held by the ten biggest clonotypes. These same data were also listed under a study on yellow fever vaccine responses in identical twins.

Source material: PBMCs. The receptors were sampled from a woman younger than 30 in good health.

V gene TRBV4-1 combines with J gene TRBJ2-7; 10 nucleotides line up with TRBD2. The V gene's germline CDR1 is MGHRA and CDR2 YSYEKL. V lost 0 bases, J lost 5 bases, and 7 bases stayed unmatched. This CDR3 comprises 16 residues. CDR3 amino acids: CASSQDPSGRAHEQYF. In DNA, the CDR3 is TGCGCCAGCAGCCAAGATCCTAGCGGGAGAGCCCACGAGCAGTACTTC.

This clonotype was detected ten times or more. The gene calls are TRBV11-2 and TRBJ2-5, with a possible D match to TRBD2 (6 bases). CDR1 is SGHAT, CDR2 FQNNGV, per germline. Trimming removed 1 base from V and 0 bases from J, with 9 bases in between. The CDR3 runs 15 residues. The CDR3 loop is CASSLAGLYQETQYF. The CDR3, as DNA: TGTGCCAGCAGCTTAGCGGGACTGTACCAAGAGACCCAGTACTTC.

This clonotype was recorded only once. J is TRBJ1-2 and V is TRBV21-1. TRBV21-1 counts as a pseudogene. The CDR3 length is 14 residues. DNA for the CDR3: TGTGCCAGCAGCAAAGCAAAATGGGTTGATGGCTACACCTTC. Its protein product is CASSKAKWVDGYTF.

The chain combines TRBV7-9 with TRBJ1-5; D gene ambiguous. Looked up from germline, CDR1 is SEHNR and CDR2 is FQNEAQ (reference sequence). This CDR3 is built from 12 residues. V was cut by 4 bases and J by 5 bases, with 6 bases left in between. The CDR3 protein is CASSWIDQPQHF. The DNA of the CDR3 is TGTGCCAGCAGCTGGATAGATCAGCCCCAGCATTTT.

This clonotype was found a few times. This chain joins TRBV10-2 and TRBJ2-4, with D perhaps matching TRBD1 (7 bases). CDR3 length: 14 amino acids. Trimming took 3 bases from V and 7 from J, leaving 13 bases between them. Germline CDR1 is WSHSY and CDR2 is SAAADI. The CDR3 here is CASSEGGGGNIQYF. The CDR3 DNA sequence: TGCGCCAGCAGTGAAGGAGGGGGCGGGAACATTCAGTACTTC.

This clonotype was observed many times. This chain uses TRBV29-1 with TRBJ2-4, with TRBD2 matching over 14 bases. Trimming removed 6 bases from V and 7 bases from J; junction bases left unmatched: 5. Germline V gene lookup returns CDR1 SQVTM and CDR2 ANQGSEA. The CDR3 spans 14 residues. The CDR3: CSVRLAGGRNIQYF. In nucleotides, the CDR3 is TGCAGCGTAAGACTAGCGGGAGGGCGGAACATTCAGTACTTC.

This chain links TRBV11-2 with TRBJ2-6, with TRBD2 matching 8 bases. J was trimmed by 6 bases and V by 5 bases; bases with no gene match: 12. Germline loops: CDR1 SGHAT, CDR2 FQNNGV. The CDR3 length is 17 residues. CDR3 residues: CASSEPSGGVEANVLTF. CDR3 coding DNA: TGTGCCAGCAGCGAACCTTCGGGAGGGGTTGAGGCCAACGTCCTGACTTTC.

This clonotype was found many times. The rearrangement links TRBV10-3 to TRBJ2-7; no definite D call. Trimming cost V 3 bases and J 3 bases, with 15 bases left between them. The CDR3 is 15 amino acids. CDR1 ENHRY and CDR2 SYGVKD come from the germline V gene. The CDR3, as DNA: TGTGCCATCAGTGAATTAGGTATATTGGACTACGAGCAGTACTTC. Its protein is CAISELGILDYEQYF.

This clonotype has a handful of counts. J is TRBJ1-6 and V is TRBV7-9; D is undetermined. Germline values: CDR1 SEHNR, CDR2 FQNEAQ (reference sequence). This CDR3 contains 16 residues. V lost 0 bases, J lost 7 bases, and 13 bases lay in between. The chain's CDR3 is CASSLARGGPNSPLHF. The CDR3 DNA follows: TGTGCCAGCAGCTTAGCTCGGGGTGGACCCAATTCACCCCTCCACTTT.

This clonotype was seen a handful of times. The chain carries TRBV3-1 and TRBJ2-1; the D is unclear. V shed 3 bases and J shed 7 bases, with 7 bases lying between them. Germline lookup yields CDR1 LGHDT and CDR2 YNNKEL (reference sequence). The CDR3 is 12 amino acids. This CDR3 is CASSHQTNEQFF. CDR3 nucleotides: TGTGCCAGCAGCCACCAGACGAATGAGCAGTTCTTC.

The gene calls are TRBV5-8 and TRBJ1-2; TRBD1 is a possible D gene (6 bases). CDR1 is SGHTS, CDR2 YDEGEE, per germline. The germline V and J ends were trimmed by 4 bases and 4 bases, with 17 bases remaining between them. The CDR3 covers 15 residues. The CDR3 bases are TGTGCCAGCAGCATAGAGGGGGAGCTAATCTATGGCTACACCTTC. Protein product: CASSIEGELIYGYTF.

This chain joins TRBV7-2 and TRBJ2-7; TRBD2 agrees at 8 bases. Unmatched junction bases numbered 5, after V lost 5 bases and J lost 2 bases. The length of the CDR3 is 14 residues. Germline V gene lookup returns CDR1 SGHTA and CDR2 FQGNSA. CDR3 nucleotide sequence: TGTGCCAGCAGCGTACCGGGACTAGCCTACGAGCAGTACTTC. It codes for CASSVPGLAYEQYF.

V usage is TRBV15 and J usage is TRBJ2-1; D is unresolved. The CDR3 consists of 12 residues. Trimming shortened V by 3 bases and J by 10 bases, and 10 bases separated the two germline ends. The germline V gene has CDR1 LNHNV and CDR2 YYDKDF (reference sequence). DNA of the CDR3: TGTGCCACCAGCAGGGCCGCTACCGAGCAGTTCTTC. It translates to CATSRAATEQFF.

This clonotype was recorded many times. V usage is TRBV6-1 and J usage is TRBJ1-4, with no clear D. This CDR3 spans 14 amino acids. Germline CDR1 MNHNS, CDR2 SASEGT. Between the trimmed V and J ends, which lost 7 bases and 0 bases, there was a span of 9 bases. CDR3 amino acids: CASTYGPTNEKLFF. CDR3 bases: TGTGCCAGCACCTATGGCCCAACTAATGAAAAACTGTTTTTT.

Only a few counts were recorded for this clonotype. The rearrangement uses TRBV6-2 or TRBV6-3 and TRBJ2-2; 11 bases align to TRBD2. Germline V gives CDR1 MNHEY, CDR2 SVGEGT. The V segment lost 5 bases and the J segment 4 bases; nucleotides outside the gene matches: 6. This CDR3 spans 16 amino acids. CDR3 nucleotides: TGTGCCAGCAGTGGTAGCGGGAGGGCCTCCACCGGGGAGCTGTTTTTT. Its protein is CASSGSGRASTGELFF.

This clonotype was observed a few times. The chain employs TRBV7-9 and TRBJ2-7; 7 bases are shared with TRBD1. The CDR3 has 14 amino acids. Germline CDR1 is SEHNR and CDR2 is FQNEAQ (reference sequence). The V and J ends lost 5 bases and 3 bases, in that order; junction bases with no gene match: 7. The CDR3 spells CASSPTGTVYEQYF. CDR3 DNA sequence: TGTGCCAGCAGCCCGACCGGGACAGTCTACGAGCAGTACTTC.

The sample holds a few counts of this clonotype. The chain combines TRBV19 with TRBJ1-1; perhaps TRBD1 as D (5 bases). V shed 6 bases and J shed 4 bases, with 21 bases lying between them. Germline loops: CDR1 LNHDA, CDR2 SQIVND (reference sequence). The CDR3 extends over 16 amino acids. The CDR3: CASSLRTSPMGTEAFF. CDR3 bases: TGTGCCAGTAGCCTTAGGACAAGCCCGATGGGCACTGAAGCTTTCTTT.

This clonotype showed up many times. V is TRBV4-3 and J is TRBJ2-7; a weak D match, TRBD2 (5 bases). The germline V gene encodes CDR1 LGHNA and CDR2 YSLEER. This CDR3 spans 16 amino acids. Trimming took off 0 bases at V and 6 bases at J, with 18 bases between the two ends. CDR3 in DNA: TGCGCCAGCAGCCAAGAACCCCGGACTCCCCCGGGCGAGCAGTACTTC. Encoded protein: CASSQEPRTPPGEQYF.

At least ten counts were recorded for this clonotype. CDR3 sequence: CSAAPTGVTSGRVEQFF. CDR3 DNA sequence: TGCAGCGCGGCACCCACGGGTGTGACTAGCGGGAGGGTTGAGCAGTTCTTC. The genes are TRBV29-1 and TRBJ2-1; TRBD2 aligns across 14 bases. The germline V gene encodes CDR1 SQVTM and CDR2 ANQGSEA. CDR3 length: 17 amino acids. V lost 7 bases to trimming and J lost 9 bases; unmatched junction nucleotides: 17.

This clonotype was observed a handful of times. This chain joins TRBV21-1 and TRBJ2-7; the D call of TRBD2 is as the table states it, not checked on the DNA. TRBV21-1 constitutes a pseudogene. There are 16 residues in the CDR3. CDR3 sequence: CASSKVGLAGSYEQYF. The DNA for the CDR3 is TGTGCCAGCAGCAAAGTGGGACTAGCGGGCTCCTACGAGCAGTACTTC.

This clonotype was seen more than once but under ten times. The rearrangement links TRBV20-1 to TRBJ1-2; possible D gene TRBD1, 6 bases. From germline, CDR1 is DFQATT and CDR2 SNEGSKA (reference sequence). V dropped 1 base and J dropped 4 bases, with 13 bases sitting between them. The CDR3 is made up of 14 amino acids. The CDR3 loop is CSARGGGAGYGYTF. The CDR3 region has the DNA TGCAGTGCTAGAGGGGGGGGCGCCGGCTATGGCTACACCTTC.

This clonotype has only a few counts. V usage is TRBV4-1 and J usage is TRBJ1-4; no firm D call. The CDR3 extends over 14 amino acids. The V and J ends lost 4 bases and 4 bases respectively, with 10 bases between them. CDR1 and CDR2 from the germline V gene are MGHRA and YSYEKL. The CDR3 bases are TGCGCCAGCAGCCCCGAGGGTCTTAATGAAAAACTGTTTTTT. Translation gives CASSPEGLNEKLFF.

DNA of the CDR3: TGCGCCAGCAGCTTGGAGGCAGGCGGGACCGGGGAGCTGTTTTTT. It is translated as CASSLEAGGTGELFF. This rearrangement joins TRBV5-1 to TRBJ2-2, with D possibly being TRBD2 (5 bases). The CDR3 has 15 amino acids. V shed 0 bases and J shed 5 bases, with 11 bases lying between them. Germline CDR1 and CDR2: SGHRS and YFSETQ.

The J gene is TRBJ1-5, the V gene TRBV3-1, with 10 bases matching TRBD1. With 5 bases clipped from V and 10 bases from J, the junction kept 8 bases outside the gene matches. The CDR3 loop spans 14 amino acids. Germline V gives CDR1 LGHDT, CDR2 YNNKEL (reference sequence). CDR3 amino acids: CASSLGTGVNPQHF. The CDR3 DNA reads as TGTGCCAGCAGCTTGGGGACAGGGGTGAATCCCCAGCATTTT.

The chain is built from TRBV29-1 and TRBJ2-3; 10 bases are a match to TRBD2. The CDR3 contains 14 residues. Germline V lookup: CDR1 SQVTM, CDR2 ANQGSEA. V trimming: 4 bases; J trimming: 4 bases; junction bases outside the gene matches: 5. The chain's CDR3 is CSVASGLAPDTQYF. The CDR3, as DNA: TGCAGCGTTGCGTCGGGACTAGCGCCAGATACGCAGTATTTT.

The sample holds a few counts of this clonotype. The chain combines TRBV19 with TRBJ2-6, with unresolved D. CDR3 length: 15 amino acids. The V and J ends lost 3 bases and 2 bases respectively, with 8 bases between them. The germline gives CDR1 LNHDA, CDR2 SQIVND (reference sequence). CDR3 sequence reads: CASSMNAPGANVLTF. Here the CDR3 DNA reads TGTGCCAGTAGTATGAATGCCCCTGGGGCCAACGTCCTGACTTTC.

There are many counts of this clonotype. The CDR3 sequence: CASSTRTVGTDTQYF. CDR3 coding DNA: TGTGCCAGCAGCACCAGGACAGTCGGCACAGATACGCAGTATTTT. The V call is TRBV7-2, the J call TRBJ2-3; possibly TRBD1 for D (6 bases). The CDR3 extends over 15 amino acids. CDR1 is SGHTA, CDR2 FQGNSA, per germline. Trimming took 5 bases from V and 1 from J, leaving 13 bases between them.

The V call is TRBV9, the J call TRBJ2-1, with 12 bases that match TRBD2. V lost 2 bases, J lost 7 bases, and 10 bases stayed unmatched. The CDR3 length is 17 residues. CDR1 is SGDLS and CDR2 is YYNGEE in the germline V gene. CDR3 residues: CASSVTSGSSSWNEQFF. The CDR3 DNA sequence: TGTGCCAGCAGCGTGACTAGCGGGAGCTCTAGTTGGAATGAGCAGTTCTTC.

This clonotype was found many times. The chain uses TRBV5-1 and TRBJ1-1; D is possibly TRBD1 (6 bases). Germline values: CDR1 SGHRS, CDR2 YFSETQ. The ends were cut back, 4 bases at V and 4 bases at J, with 14 bases in the middle. This CDR3 contains 14 residues. CDR3 in DNA: TGCGCCAGCAGCCTCGGAGGGGGTAGCACTGAAGCTTTCTTT. This encodes CASSLGGGSTEAFF.

This clonotype was seen more than once but under ten times. This chain uses TRBV5-1 with TRBJ2-7; 8 bases line up with TRBD1. This CDR3 is 16 amino acids long. V was pared by 2 bases and J by 1 base, with 8 bases of the junction left unmatched. CDR1 is SGHRS and CDR2 is YFSETQ in the germline V gene. CDR3 bases: TGCGCCAGCAGCTTACGTCGACAGGGGATTTCCTACGAGCAGTACTTC. This gives the protein CASSLRRQGISYEQYF. The full variable domain, completed using reference TRBV5-1 and TRBJ2-7, is KAGVTQTPRYLIKTRGQQVTLSCSPISGHRSVSWYQQTPGQGLQFLFEYFSETQRNKGNFPGRFSGRQFSNSRSEMNVSTLELGDSALYLCASSLRRQGISYEQYFGPGTRLTVT.